This T cell receptor beta chain was identified in a study of T cell repertoires in cytomegalovirus infection. Study outcomes and limitations: Cumulated frequencies of public TCR beta families served to identify carriers of CMV plus the relevant HLA.

TCRdb independently ran MiXCR on the reads; one entry per CDR3 protein. The sample comprises around 710,000 distinct CDR3 sequences, 25% to 35% of which are singletons, and around 13% rests with the top ten. Comment on this clonotype: The target antigen is unknown.

This CDR3 is built from 16 residues. CDR1 is SGHVS, CDR2 FNYEAQ, per germline. The V end lost 4 bases, the J end lost 6 bases, and 18 bases lay between the germline ends. The TCR was taken from a human donor in good health (CMV status not recorded). Some clones in this sample may be carry-over from other donors' samples. This rearrangement joins TRBV7-6 to TRBJ1-4; weak D call: TRBD1 (5 bases). Source: cultured CD8+ T cells from PBMCs, taken from culture after CMV antigen stimulation. CDR3 amino acids: CASSYGTPLEHEKLFF. In nucleotides, the CDR3 is TGTGCCAGCAGCTATGGGACGCCCTTAGAACATGAAAAACTGTTTTTT.